This T cell receptor beta chain emerged from a study of blood T cell repertoires in COVID-19. V lost 3 bases and J 0 bases, leaving 9 bases between the germline ends. CDR3 length: 15 residues. Germline CDR1 and CDR2: MDHEN and SYDVKM. Using immunoSEQ multiplex PCR, the repertoire was profiled, and TCRdb retains in-frame clones only, with some absent. The sample shows roughly 290,000 clones, 70% to 90% of them seen only once. This receptor was identified in a woman in her twenties or thirties who had recovered from COVID-19. The sequenced material came from PBMCs or T cells enriched from blood (not recorded which). The chain joins TRBV28 to TRBJ1-5; D is perhaps TRBD1 (6 bases). The DNA of the CDR3 is TGTGCCAGCAGTTTGGACAGTGATAGCAATCAGCCCCAGCATTTT. Translation gives CASSLDSDSNQPQHF. Combining the CDR3 with reference TRBV28 and TRBJ1-5 gives the whole variable domain DVKVTQSSRYLVKRTGEKVFLECVQDMDHENMFWYRQDPGLGLRLIYFSYDVKMKEKGDIPEGYSVSREKKERFSLILESASTNQTSMYLCASSLDSDSNQPQHFGDGTRLSIL.